This is a list of T cell receptor beta chains from one sample in a study of CD4 T cells in relation to SARS-CoV-2 and coronaviruses. Profiled with immunoSEQ multiplex PCR; TCRdb holds only in-frame clones, not every one. Of tens of thousands of clones in the sample, 80% to 90% were seen once. Source material: memory CD4+ T cells from PBMCs. Source of these receptors: an adult with COVID-19. Both conserved end residues are part of each CDR3. The order of the fields is CDR3 length, J gene, clone size, D gene, V gene, CDR3 protein, CDR3 DNA. The D gene is left open where the match is weak. Some rows mark clone size as missing; the rest say once, few, many or name a class of expanded clone.

>13|TRBJ1-1|NA|NA|TRBV10-3
CATQTHPNTEAFF
TGTGCCACCCAGACACACCCAAACACTGAAGCTTTCTTT
>14|TRBJ2-3|NA|NA|TRBV10-1
CASIEEPGADTQYF
TGCGCCAGCATAGAGGAGCCGGGCGCAGATACGCAGTATTTT
>14|TRBJ1-6|NA|TRBD1|TRBV6-2/TRBV6-3
CASSRTGYNSPLHF
TGTGCCAGCAGTCGGACAGGCTATAATTCACCCCTCCACTTT
>13|TRBJ2-5|once|NA|TRBV3-1/TRBV3-2
CASSQDYTETQYF
TGTGCCAGCAGCCAAGATTATACCGAGACCCAGTACTTC
>13|TRBJ2-3|NA|TRBD1|TRBV27
CASSIRTGDTQYF
TGTGCCAGCAGTATCAGGACAGGGGATACGCAGTATTTT
>15|TRBJ2-3|once|NA|TRBV9
CASSLQWWDTDTQYF
TGTGCCAGCAGCTTACAATGGTGGGACACAGATACGCAGTATTTT
>12|TRBJ2-3|NA|NA|TRBV7-2
CASTPRTDTQYF
TGTGCCAGCACCCCACGCACAGATACGCAGTATTTT
>13|TRBJ1-2|NA|NA|TRBV6-5
CASSFFRNYGYTF
TGTGCCAGCAGTTTCTTCCGGAACTATGGCTACACCTTC
>13|TRBJ1-5|NA|NA|TRBV15
CATSRASNQPQHF
TGTGCCACCAGCAGAGCCAGTAATCAGCCCCAGCATTTT
>15|TRBJ2-7|NA|NA|TRBV21-1
CASSKVPTSGNEQYF
TGTGCCAGCAGCAAAGTTCCTACTAGCGGGAACGAGCAGTACTTC
>16|TRBJ2-3|NA|TRBD2|TRBV3-1/TRBV3-2
CASSRGLAGGRDTQYF
TGTGCCAGCAGCCGCGGACTAGCGGGAGGACGTGATACGCAGTATTTT
>10|TRBJ2-7|once|NA|TRBV27
CASGTYEQYF
TGTGCCAGCGGAACCTACGAGCAGTACTTC
>16|TRBJ2-7|few|TRBD2|TRBV7-9
CASSPASQGTRDEQYF
TGTGCCAGCAGCCCCGCCAGCCAGGGGACTAGAGACGAGCAGTACTTC
>11|TRBJ1-5|NA|TRBD1|TRBV20-1
CSARGGTAQHF
TGCAGTGCTAGAGGAGGGACAGCCCAGCATTTT
>16|TRBJ2-3|NA|TRBD2|TRBV4-1
CASSPTGLAGSDTQYF
TGCGCCAGCAGCCCTACGGGACTAGCGGGATCGGATACGCAGTATTTT
>13|TRBJ2-7|NA|NA|TRBV7-9
CASSYDFSYEQYF
TGTGCCAGCAGCTATGATTTCTCCTACGAGCAGTACTTC
>15|TRBJ2-1|NA|TRBD2|TRBV20-1
CSASLWGLAENEQFF
TGCAGTGCTAGTTTGTGGGGACTAGCGGAGAATGAGCAGTTCTTC
>14|TRBJ2-2|NA|NA|TRBV2
CASLLERNTGELFF
TGTGCCAGCCTACTCGAAAGGAACACCGGGGAGCTGTTTTTT
>18|TRBJ2-5|NA|TRBD2|TRBV10-3
CAISESTSGGLDQETQYF
TGTGCCATCAGTGAGTCAACTAGCGGGGGTTTAGATCAAGAGACCCAGTACTTC
>14|TRBJ2-5|NA|NA|TRBV28
CASRPGFGQETQYF
TGTGCCAGCAGACCAGGGTTTGGCCAAGAGACCCAGTACTTC
>14|TRBJ2-7|few|NA|TRBV6-5
CASRAGGRSYEQYF
TGTGCCAGCAGAGCCGGAGGACGCAGTTACGAGCAGTACTTC
>16|TRBJ2-7|NA|TRBD2|TRBV12-5
CASGLARLAGISEQYF
TGTGCTAGTGGTTTGGCTCGACTAGCGGGAATTTCCGAGCAGTACTTC
>16|TRBJ2-7|once|TRBD2|TRBV3-1/TRBV3-2
CASSQVRSSGTGEQYF
TGTGCCAGCAGCCAAGTTAGGTCTAGCGGGACCGGCGAGCAGTACTTC
>14|TRBJ2-4|NA|TRBD1|TRBV9
CASSRQGLENIQYF
TGTGCCAGCAGCCGACAGGGCCTCGAAAACATTCAGTACTTC
>15|TRBJ2-7|NA|NA|TRBV6-5
CASSYSYHDGYEQYF
TGTGCCAGCAGTTACTCCTACCATGACGGCTACGAGCAGTACTTC
>11|TRBJ2-7|few|NA|TRBV5-6
CASSLGDEQYF
TGTGCCAGCAGCTTGGGGGACGAGCAGTACTTC
>15|TRBJ1-2|NA|NA|TRBV18
CASSPTGQGHYGYTF
TGTGCCAGCTCACCTACAGGGCAGGGTCACTATGGCTACACCTTC
>13|TRBJ2-3|NA|NA|TRBV10-3
CAIREQVADTQYF
TGTGCCATCAGGGAACAGGTAGCAGATACGCAGTATTTT
>14|TRBJ2-7|NA|NA|TRBV5-4
CASSSGTRLVEQYF
TGTGCCAGCAGCTCCGGGACGCGGTTGGTCGAGCAGTACTTC
>15|TRBJ2-2|once|TRBD2|TRBV19
CASSRGDPGTGELFF
TGTGCCAGTAGTCGGGGGGACCCAGGGACCGGGGAGCTGTTTTTT
>14|TRBJ2-5|NA|TRBD2|TRBV5-5
CASSMGGFQETQYF
TGTGCCAGCAGTATGGGGGGGTTCCAAGAGACCCAGTACTTC
>12|TRBJ2-1|NA|NA|TRBV30
CAWNEAYNEQFF
TGTGCCTGGAATGAGGCCTACAATGAGCAGTTCTTC
>13|TRBJ1-5|NA|NA|TRBV30
CAWSNDGNQPQHF
TGTGCCTGGAGTAACGACGGCAATCAGCCCCAGCATTTT
>15|TRBJ2-1|NA|NA|TRBV5-8
CASSSGLPGGDEQFF
TGTGCCAGCAGCAGCGGACTCCCGGGGGGCGATGAGCAGTTCTTC
>15|TRBJ2-3|NA|TRBD2|TRBV20-1
CSASIGSGSVDTQYF
TGCAGTGCTAGTATCGGTAGCGGGAGTGTAGATACGCAGTATTTT
>14|TRBJ2-5|NA|TRBD1|TRBV13
CASSLPDREETQYF
TGTGCCAGCAGCTTACCCGACAGGGAAGAGACCCAGTACTTC